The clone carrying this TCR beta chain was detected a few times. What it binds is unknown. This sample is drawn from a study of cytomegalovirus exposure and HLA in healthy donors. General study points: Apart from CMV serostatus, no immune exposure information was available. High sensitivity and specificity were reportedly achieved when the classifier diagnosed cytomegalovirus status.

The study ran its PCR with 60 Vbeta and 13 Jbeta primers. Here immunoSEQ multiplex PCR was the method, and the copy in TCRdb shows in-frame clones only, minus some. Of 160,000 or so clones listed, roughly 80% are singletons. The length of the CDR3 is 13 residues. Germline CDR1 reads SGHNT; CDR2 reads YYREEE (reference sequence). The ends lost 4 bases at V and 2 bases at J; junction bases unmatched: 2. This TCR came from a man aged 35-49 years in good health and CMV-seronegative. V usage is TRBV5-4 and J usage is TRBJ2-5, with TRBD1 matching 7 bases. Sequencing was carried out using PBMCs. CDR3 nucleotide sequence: TGTGCCAGCAGCCGACAGGGTCAAGAGACCCAGTACTTC. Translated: CASSRQGQETQYF.